A selection of T cell receptor beta chains follows, all from one sample in a study of shared clonotypes between healthy human individuals. Sequencing was performed with immunoSEQ multiplex PCR; in TCRdb, only in-frame clones are kept and a portion is missing. The table lists about 530,000 clones, over 60% of them singletons, with under 15% in the top ten. The specimen was PBMCs. These receptors originate from a woman aged 40 to 49 in good health. Some clones in this sample may be carry-over from other donors' samples. Each CDR3 is given with its conserved first and last residue. D genes are given only for firm matches.

v_gene: TRBV6-6; d_gene: -; j_gene: TRBJ1-2; CDR3aa: CASSYSGLNYGYTF; CDR3nt: TGTGCCAGCAGTTACTCGGGACTCAACTATGGCTACACCTTC
v_gene: TRBV7-9; d_gene: TRBD1; j_gene: TRBJ2-3; CDR3aa: CASSRQGGPDTQYF; CDR3nt: TGTGCCAGCAGTCGACAGGGGGGCCCAGATACGCAGTATTTT
v_gene: TRBV15; d_gene: -; j_gene: TRBJ2-7; CDR3aa: CATSRDRTYEQYF; CDR3nt: TGTGCCACCAGCAGAGACAGGACCTACGAGCAGTACTTC
v_gene: TRBV6-1; d_gene: -; j_gene: TRBJ1-2; CDR3aa: CASSYNSGVTF; CDR3nt: TGTGCCAGCAGTTACAATTCGGGGGTTACCTTC
v_gene: TRBV5-3; d_gene: -; j_gene: TRBJ2-7; CDR3aa: CARIRTAYEQYF; CDR3nt: TGTGCCAGAATTAGGACCGCCTACGAGCAGTACTTC
v_gene: TRBV30; d_gene: -; j_gene: TRBJ2-5; CDR3aa: CAWSEETQYF; CDR3nt: TGTGCCTGGAGTGAAGAGACCCAGTACTTC
v_gene: TRBV29-1; d_gene: TRBD1; j_gene: TRBJ1-1; CDR3aa: CSVEYRGNTEAFF; CDR3nt: TGCAGCGTTGAGTACAGGGGAAACACTGAAGCTTTCTTT
v_gene: TRBV4-1; d_gene: TRBD2; j_gene: TRBJ2-3; CDR3aa: CASSQDPGLAERTDTQYF; CDR3nt: TGCGCCAGCAGCCAAGATCCCGGCCTAGCGGAGCGCACAGATACGCAGTATTTT
v_gene: TRBV11-2; d_gene: -; j_gene: TRBJ1-2; CDR3aa: CASSLDPGSYYGYTF; CDR3nt: TGTGCCAGCAGCTTAGATCCGGGGAGCTACTATGGCTACACCTTC
v_gene: TRBV7-9; d_gene: TRBD2; j_gene: TRBJ2-7; CDR3aa: CASSSEREWAYEQYF; CDR3nt: TGTGCCAGCAGCTCGGAGCGGGAGTGGGCGTACGAGCAGTACTTC
v_gene: TRBV2; d_gene: TRBD1; j_gene: TRBJ2-7; CDR3aa: CASSTGAYEQYF; CDR3nt: TGTGCCAGCTCCACAGGGGCCTACGAGCAGTACTTC
v_gene: TRBV6-5; d_gene: -; j_gene: TRBJ2-7; CDR3aa: CASSPRQAYEQYF; CDR3nt: TGTGCCAGCAGTCCGAGACAAGCCTACGAGCAGTACTTC
v_gene: TRBV5-1; d_gene: TRBD1; j_gene: TRBJ2-5; CDR3aa: CASRETGGVETQYF; CDR3nt: TGCGCCAGCAGGGAAACAGGGGGCGTAGAGACCCAGTACTTC
v_gene: TRBV5-4; d_gene: TRBD2; j_gene: TRBJ2-7; CDR3aa: CASRIGTKVEQYF; CDR3nt: TGTGCCAGCAGGATAGGGACTAAAGTCGAGCAGTACTTC
v_gene: TRBV2; d_gene: -; j_gene: TRBJ2-3; CDR3aa: CATLRGLSSTDTQYF; CDR3nt: TGTGCCACCCTCAGGGGTCTTTCTAGCACAGATACGCAGTATTTT
v_gene: TRBV7-3; d_gene: TRBD1; j_gene: TRBJ1-1; CDR3aa: CASSLTGGGSEAFF; CDR3nt: TGTGCCAGCAGCTTGACAGGGGGCGGGTCTGAAGCTTTCTTT
v_gene: TRBV28; d_gene: TRBD1; j_gene: TRBJ1-2; CDR3aa: CASSSHYTDRAQGYTF; CDR3nt: TGTGCCAGCAGTTCCCATTACACGGACAGGGCTCAAGGCTACACCTTC
v_gene: TRBV5-1; d_gene: TRBD2; j_gene: TRBJ2-3; CDR3aa: CASSLSRAGVEADTQYF; CDR3nt: TGCGCCAGCAGCTTGTCTCGAGCGGGAGTAGAGGCAGATACGCAGTATTTT
v_gene: TRBV6-5; d_gene: TRBD1; j_gene: TRBJ1-2; CDR3aa: CASSRARDSNYGYTF; CDR3nt: TGTGCCAGCAGTCGGGCGCGGGACAGTAACTATGGCTACACCTTC